This T cell receptor (beta chain) comes out of a study of blood T cell repertoires in COVID-19. As handled by the study authors: Quantification of nucleated cells was approximated via reference gene primer amplification. Repertoires were generated with immunoSEQ multiplex PCR, while TCRdb's copy carries only in-frame clones and drops some. V, J and clone size are taken as reported in that table, and D and trimming were inferred from the DNA itself. This sample has some 200,000 clones; roughly 76% occur once, and the top ten carry roughly 11%. With 6 bases clipped from V and 0 bases from J, the junction kept 5 bases outside the gene matches. The CDR3 length is 15 residues. CDR1 and CDR2 (germline): MNHEY, SVGAGI.

Sequenced sample: peripheral blood. The chain joins TRBV6-5 to TRBJ1-1; 9 bases map to TRBD1. The origin of this receptor is a woman in her 40s with COVID-19, enrolled during active disease. As DNA, the CDR3 is TGTGCCAGCAGGGGGACAGGGCCCCTGAACACTGAAGCTTTCTTT. This encodes CASRGTGPLNTEAFF.